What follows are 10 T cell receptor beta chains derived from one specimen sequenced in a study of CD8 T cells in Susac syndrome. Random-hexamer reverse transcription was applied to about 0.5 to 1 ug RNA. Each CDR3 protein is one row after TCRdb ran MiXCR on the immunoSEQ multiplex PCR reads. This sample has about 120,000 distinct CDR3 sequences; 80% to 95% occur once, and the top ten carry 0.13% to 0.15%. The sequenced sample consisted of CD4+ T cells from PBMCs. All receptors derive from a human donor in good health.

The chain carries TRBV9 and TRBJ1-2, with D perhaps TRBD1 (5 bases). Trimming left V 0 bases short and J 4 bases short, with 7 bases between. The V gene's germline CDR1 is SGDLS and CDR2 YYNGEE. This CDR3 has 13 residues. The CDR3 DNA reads TGTGCCAGCAGCGTAGACAGGACCTATGGCTACACCTTC. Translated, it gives CASSVDRTYGYTF.

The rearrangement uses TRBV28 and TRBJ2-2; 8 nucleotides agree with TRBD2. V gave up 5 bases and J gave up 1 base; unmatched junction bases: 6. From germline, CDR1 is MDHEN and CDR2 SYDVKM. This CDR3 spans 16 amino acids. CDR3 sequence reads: CASSPLAGGNTGELFF. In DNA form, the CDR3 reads TGTGCCAGCAGTCCGTTGGCGGGGGGGAACACCGGGGAGCTGTTTTTT. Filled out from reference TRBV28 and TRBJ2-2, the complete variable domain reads DVKVTQSSRYLVKRTGEKVFLECVQDMDHENMFWYRQDPGLGLRLIYFSYDVKMKEKGDIPEGYSVSREKKERFSLILESASTNQTSMYLCASSPLAGGNTGELFFGEGSRLTVL.

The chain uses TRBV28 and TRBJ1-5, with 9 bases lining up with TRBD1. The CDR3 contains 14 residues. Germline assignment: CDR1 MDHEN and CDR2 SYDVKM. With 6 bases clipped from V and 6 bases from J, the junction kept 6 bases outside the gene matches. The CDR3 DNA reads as TGTGCCAGCAGCACACAGGGGGCAGGTCAGCCCCAGCATTTT. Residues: CASSTQGAGQPQHF. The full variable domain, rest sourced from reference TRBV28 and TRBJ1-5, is DVKVTQSSRYLVKRTGEKVFLECVQDMDHENMFWYRQDPGLGLRLIYFSYDVKMKEKGDIPEGYSVSREKKERFSLILESASTNQTSMYLCASSTQGAGQPQHFGDGTRLSIL.

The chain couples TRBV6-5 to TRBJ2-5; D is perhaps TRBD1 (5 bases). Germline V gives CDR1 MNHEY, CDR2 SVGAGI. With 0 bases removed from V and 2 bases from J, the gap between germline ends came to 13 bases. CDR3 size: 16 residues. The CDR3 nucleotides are TGTGCCAGCAGTTACTCGGGGCTACCAGGTCAAGAGACCCAGTACTTC. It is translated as CASSYSGLPGQETQYF.

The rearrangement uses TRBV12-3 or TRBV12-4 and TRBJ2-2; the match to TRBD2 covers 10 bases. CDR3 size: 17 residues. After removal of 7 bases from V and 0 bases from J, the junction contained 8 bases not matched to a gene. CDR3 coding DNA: TGTGCCAGCACGATAGCGGGGGGCCTCGCGAACACCGGGGAGCTGTTTTTT. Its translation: CASTIAGGLANTGELFF.

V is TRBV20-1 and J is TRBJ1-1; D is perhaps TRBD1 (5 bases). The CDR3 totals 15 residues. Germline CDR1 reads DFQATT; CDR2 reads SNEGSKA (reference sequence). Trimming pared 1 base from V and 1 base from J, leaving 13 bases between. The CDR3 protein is CSARVKRQPNTEAFF. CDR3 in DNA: TGCAGTGCTAGAGTTAAGAGACAGCCGAACACTGAAGCTTTCTTT.

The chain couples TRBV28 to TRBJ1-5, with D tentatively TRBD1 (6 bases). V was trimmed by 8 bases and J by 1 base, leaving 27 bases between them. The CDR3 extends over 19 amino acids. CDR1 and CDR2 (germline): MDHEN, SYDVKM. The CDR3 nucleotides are TGTGCCAGCCGCTTTCGACGGACCCGGGGGGCCTCGAGCAATCAGCCCCAGCATTTT. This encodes CASRFRRTRGASSNQPQHF.

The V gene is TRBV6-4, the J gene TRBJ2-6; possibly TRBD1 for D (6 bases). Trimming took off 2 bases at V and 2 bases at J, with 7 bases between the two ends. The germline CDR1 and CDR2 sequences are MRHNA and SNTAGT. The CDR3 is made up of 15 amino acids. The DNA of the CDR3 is TGTGCCAGCAGTGACGGGGGCACTGGGGCCAACGTCCTGACTTTC. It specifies CASSDGGTGANVLTF.

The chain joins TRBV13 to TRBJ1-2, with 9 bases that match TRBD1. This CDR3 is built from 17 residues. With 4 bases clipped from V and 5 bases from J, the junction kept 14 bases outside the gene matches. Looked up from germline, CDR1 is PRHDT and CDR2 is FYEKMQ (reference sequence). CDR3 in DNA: TGTGCCAGCAGCTCACCGGGACAGGGTCAAGATAGGTATGGCTACACCTTC. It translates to CASSSPGQGQDRYGYTF.

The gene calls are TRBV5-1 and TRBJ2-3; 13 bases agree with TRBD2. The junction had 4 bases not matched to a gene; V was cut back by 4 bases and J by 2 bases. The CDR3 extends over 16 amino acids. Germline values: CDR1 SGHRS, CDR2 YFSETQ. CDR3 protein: CASSEGTSGNTDTQYF. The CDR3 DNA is TGCGCCAGCAGCGAGGGGACTAGCGGGAACACAGATACGCAGTATTTT. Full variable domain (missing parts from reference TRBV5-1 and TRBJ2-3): KAGVTQTPRYLIKTRGQQVTLSCSPISGHRSVSWYQQTPGQGLQFLFEYFSETQRNKGNFPGRFSGRQFSNSRSEMNVSTLELGDSALYLCASSEGTSGNTDTQYFGPGTRLTVL.